The 31 T cell receptor beta chains below come from one sample, sequenced in a study of shared clonotypes between healthy human individuals. Clones were read by immunoSEQ multiplex PCR, and TCRdb kept only the in-frame ones, dropping some. This table has some 530,000 clones, around 80% appearing once. Sequencing was performed on PBMCs. All receptors come from a woman aged 40 to 49 in good health. Some clones in this sample may be carry-over from other donors' samples.

About this clone: Other DNA sequences in this sample translate to the same CDR3. V gene TRBV7-9 combines with J gene TRBJ2-3; 14 nucleotides agree with TRBD2. This CDR3 has 17 residues. J lost 3 bases, V lost 5 bases, and 7 bases had no gene match. The germline CDR1 and CDR2 sequences are SEHNR and FQNEAQ (reference sequence). The CDR3, as DNA: TGTGCCAGCAGCCCGACTAGCGGGAGGGCCGGGACAGATACGCAGTATTTT. The encoded protein is CASSPTSGRAGTDTQYF.

The rearrangement links TRBV14 to TRBJ1-2, with unresolved D. Trimming stripped 0 bases from V and 8 bases from J, with 19 bases between. Germline CDR1 reads SGHDN; CDR2 reads FVKESK. The CDR3 has 16 residues. CDR3 sequence (DNA): TGTGCCAGCAGCCAAGAATTAGGGATCACCTCCGAGGGCTACACCTTC. Translating gives CASSQELGITSEGYTF.

This clone was seen only once. This likely reflects a read error, since a far larger clone is one base away. The chain couples TRBV2 to TRBJ2-7; D unclear. The CDR3 loop spans 12 amino acids. Trimming cost V 3 bases and J 2 bases, with 5 bases left between them. Looked up from germline, CDR1 is SNHLY and CDR2 is FYNNEI. CDR3 DNA sequence: TGTGCCAGCAGTGATTTCCCCTACGAGCAGTACTTC. It is translated as CASSDFPYEQYF. The whole variable domain, remainder taken from reference TRBV2 and TRBJ2-7, is EPEVTQTPSHQVTQMGQEVILRCVPISNHLYFYWYRQILGQKVEFLVSFYNNEISEKSEIFDDQFSVERPDGSNFTLKIRSTKLEDSAMYFCASSDFPYEQYFGPGTRLTVT.

This clone was counted between two and nine times. This sequence joins TRBV11-2 and TRBJ2-7, with D possibly TRBD2 on 7 matching bases. CDR1 is SGHAT and CDR2 is FQNNGV in the germline V gene. The V gene lost 0 bases and the J gene lost 6 bases, with 15 bases spanning the gap. CDR3 size: 15 residues. CDR3 coding DNA: TGTGCCAGCAGCTTAGACGGGGGGCGCGCTTTCGAGCAGTACTTC. It encodes CASSLDGGRAFEQYF.

The chain combines TRBV29-1 with TRBJ1-2, with D uncertain. The V end was cut by 4 bases, the J end by 4 bases, with 10 bases between. This CDR3 is 12 amino acids long. Germline CDR1 is SQVTM and CDR2 is ANQGSEA. CDR3 region: CSVAVSIYGYTF. Here the CDR3 DNA reads TGCAGCGTTGCTGTCAGCATCTATGGCTACACCTTC. The whole variable domain, filled in from reference TRBV29-1 and TRBJ1-2, reads SAVISQKPSRDICQRGTSLTIQCQVDSQVTMMFWYRQQPGQSLTLIATANQGSEATYESGFVIDKFPISRPNLTFSTLTVSNMSPEDSSIYLCSVAVSIYGYTFGSGTRLTVV.

This chain joins TRBV28 and TRBJ2-1, with no clear D. V was cut by 6 bases and J by 11 bases, with 17 bases left in between. There are 13 residues in the CDR3. Germline assignment: CDR1 MDHEN and CDR2 SYDVKM. The CDR3 DNA reads as TGTGCCAGCAGACCACAACGACCCATACAGCAGTTCTTC. Its translation: CASRPQRPIQQFF.

This clone occurred many times. The J gene is TRBJ2-7, the V gene TRBV4-1; perhaps TRBD2 as D (7 bases). This CDR3 has 19 residues. Trimming removed 1 base from V and 4 bases from J, with 26 bases in between. Germline lookup yields CDR1 MGHRA and CDR2 YSYEKL. The CDR3 spells CASSQAPPGAGAGLYEQYF. The DNA for the CDR3 is TGCGCCAGCAGCCAAGCCCCACCGGGGGCGGGAGCGGGACTATACGAGCAGTACTTC.

V usage is TRBV7-2 and J usage is TRBJ2-5; 8 nucleotides match TRBD1. V shed 5 bases, J shed 2 bases, and the junction held 7 bases outside the gene matches. The V gene's germline CDR1 is SGHTA and CDR2 FQGNSA. The CDR3 totals 15 residues. CDR3 protein: CASSAGQGLQETQYF. For the CDR3, the DNA is TGTGCCAGCAGCGCCGGACAGGGATTACAAGAGACCCAGTACTTC.

V and J are TRBV7-2 and TRBJ2-7, with D perhaps matching TRBD1 (6 bases). This CDR3 is built from 14 residues. Trimming stripped 1 base from V and 2 bases from J, with 9 bases between. CDR1 and CDR2 from the germline V gene are SGHTA and FQGNSA. CDR3 nucleotide sequence: TGTGCCAGCAGCTTAGGGGGACACACCTACGAGCAGTACTTC. Its protein is CASSLGGHTYEQYF.

This chain uses TRBV18 with TRBJ2-5; D is ambiguous. The CDR3 is 13 amino acids. Germline loops: CDR1 KGHSH, CDR2 LQKENI. V shed 0 bases and J shed 3 bases, with 5 bases lying between them. Written as DNA, the CDR3 is TGTGCCAGCTCACCACCGACGAAAGAGACCCAGTACTTC. Protein: CASSPPTKETQYF.

V and J are TRBV19 and TRBJ2-2, with 10 bases matching TRBD1. Per germline, CDR1 LNHDA and CDR2 SQIVND (reference sequence). The junction had 10 bases not matched to a gene; V was cut back by 9 bases and J by 6 bases. This CDR3 has 15 residues. The CDR3 bases are TGTGCCAGCTCTCCGGGACAGGGGTATTCCGGGGAGCTGTTTTTT. Its translation: CASSPGQGYSGELFF.

This clone was counted only a few times. The chain carries TRBV5-6 and TRBJ2-7; no clear D. CDR3 length: 12 residues. The V end lost 0 bases, the J end lost 6 bases, and 7 bases lay between the germline ends. From germline, CDR1 is SGHDT and CDR2 YYEEEE. CDR3 nucleotides: TGTGCCAGCAGCTTGGCCTCTCTCGAGCAGTACTTC. Translating gives CASSLASLEQYF.

The sample holds one count of this clone. This CDR3 reads CASSYSRDGGEQFF. CDR3 in DNA: TGTGCCAGCAGTTACTCGCGGGACGGAGGTGAGCAGTTCTTC. The chain joins TRBV6-5 to TRBJ2-1; a weak D match, TRBD2 (6 bases). The CDR3 extends over 14 amino acids. Germline V gene lookup returns CDR1 MNHEY and CDR2 SVGAGI. V was shortened by 0 bases and J by 9 bases, with 12 bases between the two germline ends.

The sample holds many counts of this clone. This chain connects TRBV4-2 to TRBJ2-7, with D tentatively TRBD2 (5 bases). The germline V and J ends were trimmed by 0 bases and 0 bases, with 9 bases remaining between them. The germline gives CDR1 LGHNA, CDR2 YNFKEQ. This CDR3 has 15 amino acids. The CDR3 sequence: CASSQDPSSSYEQYF. CDR3 coding DNA: TGTGCCAGCAGCCAAGATCCTAGCAGCTCCTACGAGCAGTACTTC.

V gene TRBV14 combines with J gene TRBJ2-2; the D gene is possibly TRBD2 (6 bases). Between the trimmed V and J ends, which lost 4 bases and 7 bases, there was a span of 10 bases. The germline V gene has CDR1 SGHDN and CDR2 FVKESK. The CDR3 runs to 13 residues. The CDR3 coding sequence is TGTGCCAGCAGCCGGGACTTAATCGGGGAGCTGTTTTTT. This codes for CASSRDLIGELFF.

This clone was counted once. This rearrangement joins TRBV10-2 to TRBJ2-1; TRBD1 matches at 12 bases. The germline CDR1 and CDR2 sequences are WSHSY and SAAADI. After removal of 2 bases from V and 10 bases from J, the junction contained 15 bases not matched to a gene. The CDR3 is made up of 18 amino acids. The CDR3 sequence: CASSENLGDRGRPGEQFF. DNA of the CDR3: TGCGCCAGCAGTGAGAACCTAGGGGACAGGGGGCGTCCTGGGGAGCAGTTCTTC.

With regard to this clone: Lacking the conserved final phenylalanine or tryptophan, this CDR3 likely reflects a read error. The chain recombines TRBV7-9 with TRBJ2-7, with TRBD2 matching 9 bases. J gave up 1 base and V 1 base, and 8 bases lay outside the gene matches. Looked up from germline, CDR1 is SEHNR and CDR2 is FQNEAQ (reference sequence). The CDR3 covers 17 residues. The CDR3 region has the DNA TGTGCCAGCAGCTTAGGGGGTCTGAGCGGGAGGTCCTACGAGCAGTACCTC. Its protein is CASSLGGLSGRSYEQYL.

In this sample, this clone turned up a few times. The chain couples TRBV10-3 to TRBJ2-1; no reliable D call. The CDR3 has 15 amino acids. Germline lookup yields CDR1 ENHRY and CDR2 SYGVKD. V lost 4 bases, J lost 8 bases, and 18 bases lay in between. The chain's CDR3 is CAISVGRLGSDEQFF. CDR3 in DNA: TGTGCCATCAGTGTTGGCAGGCTGGGTTCCGATGAGCAGTTCTTC.

This chain joins TRBV7-2 and TRBJ2-1; D is possibly TRBD2 (5 bases). This CDR3 has 17 amino acids. Germline lookup yields CDR1 SGHTA and CDR2 FQGNSA. With 2 bases removed from V and 4 bases from J, the gap between germline ends came to 18 bases. The CDR3 coding sequence is TGTGCCAGCAGCTTATATGCCTTAGAGCGGTCTTACAATGAGCAGTTCTTC. It is translated as CASSLYALERSYNEQFF.

The chain carries TRBV14 and TRBJ2-5; D unclear. The germline V gene has CDR1 SGHDN and CDR2 FVKESK. V was pared by 0 bases and J by 2 bases, with 10 bases between. The CDR3 spans 15 residues. CDR3 DNA sequence: TGTGCCAGCAGCCAAGAAACCAGTAGACAAGAGACCCAGTACTTC. Translated: CASSQETSRQETQYF. Full variable domain (missing parts from reference TRBV14 and TRBJ2-5): EAGVTQFPSHSVIEKGQTVTLRCDPISGHDNLYWYRRVMGKEIKFLLHFVKESKQDESGMPNNRFLAERTGGTYSTLKVQPAELEDSGVYFCASSQETSRQETQYFGPGTRLLVL.

This CDR3 is CASSEAALGGRGTQYF. CDR3 sequence (DNA): TGTGCCAGCAGTGAAGCGGCCCTGGGGGGGCGCGGGACCCAGTACTTC. This rearrangement joins TRBV2 to TRBJ2-5; tentative D call: TRBD2 (7 bases). This CDR3 spans 16 amino acids. Germline assignment: CDR1 SNHLY and CDR2 FYNNEI. V gave up 0 bases and J gave up 7 bases, with 18 bases separating them.

The chain carries TRBV18 and TRBJ1-1; D is undetermined. Trimming pared 2 bases from V and 3 bases from J, leaving 16 bases between. The CDR3 consists of 16 residues. The germline V gene encodes CDR1 KGHSH and CDR2 LQKENI. The CDR3: CASSPVTQRAHTEAFF. CDR3 bases: TGTGCCAGCTCACCAGTTACCCAACGGGCCCACACTGAAGCTTTCTTT. The entire variable domain, with the rest obtained from reference TRBV18 and TRBJ1-1, is as follows: NAGVMQNPRHLVRRRGQEARLRCSPMKGHSHVYWYRQLPEEGLKFMVYLQKENIIDESGMPKERFSAEFPKEGPSILRIQQVVRGDSAAYFCASSPVTQRAHTEAFFGQGTRLTVV.

This chain connects TRBV18 to TRBJ1-1; D ambiguous. V lost 4 bases and J lost 8, with 5 bases in between. The germline CDR1 and CDR2 sequences are KGHSH and LQKENI. The CDR3 totals 10 residues. CDR3: CASSRQEAFF. As DNA, the CDR3 is TGTGCCAGCTCACGGCAAGAAGCTTTCTTT.

The J gene is TRBJ1-4, the V gene TRBV19; TRBD1 matches 7 bases. The J segment lost 8 bases and the V segment lost 7 bases, leaving 7 bases of the junction unmatched. This CDR3 comprises 13 residues. The germline V gene has CDR1 LNHDA and CDR2 SQIVND (reference sequence). The CDR3 here is CASKDRVFEKLFF. CDR3 DNA: TGTGCCAGTAAAGACAGGGTGTTCGAAAAACTGTTTTTT.

This clone was counted between two and nine times. This chain links TRBV9 with TRBJ1-1, with 7 bases aligning to TRBD1. Germline V gives CDR1 SGDLS, CDR2 YYNGEE. J was trimmed by 0 bases and V by 4 bases; bases with no gene match: 6. The CDR3 contains 15 residues. The CDR3 DNA is TGTGCCAGCAGCCCAAGGGACAGCCTGAACACTGAAGCTTTCTTT. Protein: CASSPRDSLNTEAFF. The full variable domain, rest sourced from reference TRBV9 and TRBJ1-1, is DSGVTQTPKHLITATGQRVTLRCSPRSGDLSVYWYQQSLDQGLQFLIQYYNGEERAKGNILERFSAQQFPDLHSELNLSSLELGDSALYFCASSPRDSLNTEAFFGQGTRLTVV.

The chain employs TRBV28 and TRBJ1-2, with D perhaps TRBD1 (5 bases). V lost 3 bases and J 4 bases, leaving 15 bases between the germline ends. CDR1 and CDR2 from the germline V gene are MDHEN and SYDVKM. The CDR3 sequence is 15 residues long. The CDR3 sequence: CASSFPRDSVYGYTF. CDR3 in DNA: TGTGCCAGCAGTTTTCCCAGGGATTCGGTCTATGGCTACACCTTC.

V and J are TRBV7-2 and TRBJ2-5; 8 bases line up with TRBD2. V lost 5 bases and J lost 4; bases outside the gene matches: 6. Germline V gene data show CDR1 as SGHTA and CDR2 as FQGNSA. The CDR3 contains 14 residues. The CDR3 DNA follows: TGTGCCAGCAGCCGAGCCGGGACTAGAGAGACCCAGTACTTC. It yields the protein CASSRAGTRETQYF.

This chain uses TRBV30 with TRBJ2-1; D gene uncertain. Trimming pared 4 bases from V and 2 bases from J, leaving 9 bases between. CDR1 is GTSNPN, CDR2 SVGIG, per germline (reference sequence). The CDR3 loop spans 13 amino acids. This CDR3 is CAWKGNTYNEQFF. CDR3 in DNA: TGTGCCTGGAAGGGCAACACCTACAATGAGCAGTTCTTC. Variable domain in full (rest from reference TRBV30 and TRBJ2-1): SQTIHQWPATLVQPVGSPLSLECTVEGTSNPNLYWYRQAAGRGLQLLFYSVGIGQISSEVPQNLSASRPQDRQFILSSKKLLLSDSGFYLCAWKGNTYNEQFFGPGTRLTVL.

Of note for this clone: A much larger clonotype is one base distant, so this may be a read error. The chain carries TRBV9 and TRBJ1-4; 9 positions agree with TRBD1. The length of the CDR3 is 16 residues. The germline CDR1 and CDR2 sequences are SGDLS and YYNGEE. V dropped 4 bases and J dropped 7; count of bases not matched to a gene: 11. This CDR3 is CASSTNTGGLGEKLFF. CDR3 DNA sequence: TGTGCCAGCAGCACCAACACAGGGGGCTTAGGTGAAAAACTGTTTTTT.

The chain joins TRBV9 to TRBJ1-3; D unclear. CDR3 length equals 15 residues. V was trimmed by 0 bases and J by 4 bases, leaving 11 bases between them. The germline V gene encodes CDR1 SGDLS and CDR2 YYNGEE. The CDR3 reads CASSVEGGIGNTIYF. In DNA, the CDR3 is TGTGCCAGCAGCGTAGAGGGAGGGATAGGAAACACCATATATTTT.

The chain is built from TRBV15 and TRBJ2-3; 8 bases fit TRBD1. The V and J ends lost 3 bases and 4 bases, in that order; junction bases with no gene match: 3. This CDR3 has 14 residues. Germline CDR1 LNHNV, CDR2 YYDKDF (reference sequence). The CDR3 spells CATSRPDRADTQYF. As DNA, the CDR3 is TGTGCCACCAGCAGGCCGGACAGGGCAGATACGCAGTATTTT.